The 9 T cell receptor beta chains listed next were all sequenced from one sample in a study of T-cell memory formation after mild COVID-19. MiXCR, run by TCRdb on the 5' RACE reads, gives a single entry per CDR3 protein. Among about 450,000 distinct CDR3 sequences listed, 23% were seen once. Sequences were obtained from PBMCs or a T cell subset sorted from them (not recorded which). All receptors derive from an adult woman who had mild COVID-19 (a few samples of this study predate the infection). Cell type and time point are not known.

The table lists this clonotype with many counts. This chain uses TRBV18 with TRBJ1-1; D is ambiguous. This CDR3 region has 13 residues. From germline, CDR1 is KGHSH and CDR2 LQKENI. Trimming stripped 1 base from V and 1 base from J, with 4 bases between. The CDR3 here is CASSPQGNTEAFF. The CDR3 DNA reads TGTGCCAGCTCACCACAGGGGAACACTGAAGCTTTCTTT.

The J gene is TRBJ2-7, the V gene TRBV11-2, with D uncertain. The V gene lost 2 bases and the J gene lost 0 bases, with 14 bases spanning the gap. The CDR3 is 16 residues long. The V gene's germline CDR1 is SGHAT and CDR2 FQNNGV. CDR3 nucleotides: TGTGCCAGCAGCTTAATCCCAATGGGGAACTCCTACGAGCAGTACTTC. Translated: CASSLIPMGNSYEQYF. Drawing the rest from reference TRBV11-2 and TRBJ2-7, the complete variable domain is EAGVAQSPRYKIIEKRQSVAFWCNPISGHATLYWYQQILGQGPKLLIQFQNNGVVDDSQLPKDRFSAERLKGVDSTLKIQPAKLEDSAVYLCASSLIPMGNSYEQYFGPGTRLTVT.

The chain links TRBV12-3 or TRBV12-4 to TRBJ2-3; 7 nucleotides agree with TRBD1. There are 15 residues in the CDR3. V gave up 5 bases and J gave up 2 bases; unmatched junction bases: 7. In DNA, the CDR3 is TGTGCCAGCAGTCCCCCGACAGGGAACACAGATACGCAGTATTTT. Translation: CASSPPTGNTDTQYF.

This clonotype turned up a few times. CDR3 loop: CASSTEEGVGSYEQYF. The CDR3 coding sequence is TGTGCCAGCAGTACCGAGGAAGGAGTAGGCTCCTACGAGCAGTACTTC. V is TRBV12-3 or TRBV12-4 and J is TRBJ2-7; D call uncertain. The CDR3 runs to 16 residues. V was trimmed by 5 bases and J by 0 bases, leaving 17 bases between them.

The rearrangement joins TRBV29-1 to TRBJ2-1, with D perhaps given as TRBD1 or TRBD2 (6 bases each). The germline V gene encodes CDR1 SQVTM and CDR2 ANQGSEA. This CDR3 is 16 amino acids long. Trimming took off 1 base at V and 7 bases at J, with 20 bases between the two ends. The CDR3 sequence is CSVEVWRDKAANEQFF. The CDR3 DNA reads TGCAGCGTTGAAGTTTGGCGGGACAAGGCGGCAAATGAGCAGTTCTTC.

This clonotype has only a few counts. This rearrangement joins TRBV4-3 to TRBJ2-3; TRBD2 is a possible D gene (6 bases). Trimming took off 0 bases at V and 10 bases at J, with 11 bases between the two ends. CDR3 length: 13 residues. Germline V lookup: CDR1 LGHNA, CDR2 YSLEER. CDR3 residues: CASSQDRRDSQYF. In nucleotides, the CDR3 is TGCGCCAGCAGCCAAGATCGGCGGGATTCGCAGTATTTT.

This chain joins TRBV2 and TRBJ2-2, with D unclear. With 6 bases removed from V and 1 base from J, the gap between germline ends came to 15 bases. This CDR3 is 16 amino acids long. Germline V gene lookup returns CDR1 SNHLY and CDR2 FYNNEI. This CDR3 reads CASRARTSVNTGELFF. The CDR3 DNA sequence: TGTGCCAGCAGAGCCAGGACCTCAGTGAACACCGGGGAGCTGTTTTTT. Full variable domain (outside the CDR3, taken from reference TRBV2 and TRBJ2-2): EPEVTQTPSHQVTQMGQEVILRCVPISNHLYFYWYRQILGQKVEFLVSFYNNEISEKSEIFDDQFSVERPDGSNFTLKIRSTKLEDSAMYFCASRARTSVNTGELFFGEGSRLTVL.

The CDR3 spells CASSIPMGVNQPQHF. CDR3 bases: TGTGCCAGTAGTATACCCATGGGAGTCAATCAGCCCCAGCATTTT. The chain recombines TRBV19 with TRBJ1-5; no clear D. The V end was cut by 2 bases, the J end by 3 bases, with 11 bases between. CDR1 is LNHDA and CDR2 is SQIVND in the germline V gene (reference sequence). This CDR3 is 15 amino acids long.

The chain recombines TRBV3-1 with TRBJ2-5; D gene ambiguous. Germline lookup yields CDR1 LGHDT and CDR2 YNNKEL (reference sequence). This CDR3 has 16 residues. Between the trimmed V and J ends, which lost 1 base and 5 bases, there was a span of 17 bases. This CDR3 reads CASSQGTALSGETQYF. In DNA, the CDR3 is TGTGCCAGCAGCCAAGGGACGGCCCTGTCTGGGGAGACCCAGTACTTC.